These T cell receptor beta chains were read from a single sample in a study of blood T cell repertoires in COVID-19. Profiled with immunoSEQ multiplex PCR; TCRdb holds only in-frame clones, not every one. Of 60,000 to 65,000 clones detected, roughly 80% appear once; the ten largest clones hold about 16%. The specimen was peripheral blood. These receptors were collected from a man in his fifties or sixties with COVID-19, enrolled during active disease. CDR3s include the opening cysteine and the closing phenylalanine or tryptophan. The D gene is left open where the match is weak. Only part of the rows carry a size: once, few, many, or a class if the clone is expanded.

>TRBV5-1|TRBJ1-4|-|-
TGCGCCAGCAGCTTCGACGGACAAACTGAAAAACTGTTTTTT
CASSFDGQTEKLFF
>TRBV29-1|TRBJ2-1|-|-
TGCAGCGTTGAAGACAGGTCGGGAGCCTTCGCCTACAATGAGCAGTTCTTC
CSVEDRSGAFAYNEQFF
>TRBV9|TRBJ2-3|-|-
TGTGCCAGCAGCATCCAGGGGTTCAATACGCAGTATTTT
CASSIQGFNTQYF
>TRBV5-4|TRBJ2-7|-|-
TGTGCCAGCAGCTTGAGTGGGACTCCCGAGCAGTACTTC
CASSLSGTPEQYF
>TRBV5-1|TRBJ1-1|-|-
TGCGCCAGCAGCGGCAACAGGATTGAAGCTTTCTTT
CASSGNRIEAFF
>TRBV13|TRBJ1-3|-|-
TGTGCCAGCAGCTACGACAGATCTGGAAACACCATATATTTT
CASSYDRSGNTIYF
>TRBV19|TRBJ1-5|-|-
TGTGCCAGTACCACGACTTCGGCGCAGCCCCAGCATTTT
CASTTTSAQPQHF
>TRBV7-3|TRBJ1-1|-|few
TGTGCCAGCAGCTCCTACGACAGGACGGGGAACACTGAAGCTTTCTTT
CASSSYDRTGNTEAFF
>TRBV6-5|TRBJ1-2|-|-
TGTGCCAGCACCGTCTCGGGTTTACATGGCTACACCTTC
CASTVSGLHGYTF
>TRBV11-2|TRBJ1-1|TRBD1|-
TGTGCCAGCAGCAGACAGGGGAACACTGAAGCTTTCTTT
CASSRQGNTEAFF
>TRBV4-2|TRBJ2-1|TRBD2|-
TGTGCCAGCAGCCAAGAAAGGAGGATAGGGACTAGCGGGATGGGAAGGTACAATGAGCAGTTCTTC
CASSQERRIGTSGMGRYNEQFF
>TRBV5-1|TRBJ2-1|TRBD1|-
TGCGCCAGCAGCTTGGAGCAGGACAGGGGGCGACGGGAGCAGTTCTTC
CASSLEQDRGRREQFF
>TRBV9|TRBJ1-5|-|-
TGTGCCAGCAGCGTAGAGGAACCAGAGGCGGATCAGCCCCAGCATTTT
CASSVEEPEADQPQHF
>TRBV7-9|TRBJ1-1|TRBD1|-
TGTGCCAGCAGCTTAGGGGACAGGGGGCTGTATGCTGAAGCTTTCTTT
CASSLGDRGLYAEAFF
>TRBV12-3/TRBV12-4|TRBJ1-2|-|-
TGTGCCAGCAGTTATCAGTCCTATGGCTACACCTTC
CASSYQSYGYTF
>TRBV6-5|TRBJ1-3|-|-
TGTGCCAGCAGTTACTCGACAGGCCGAAACCCCATATATTTT
CASSYSTGRNPIYF
>TRBV2|TRBJ1-2|TRBD1|once
TGTGCCAGCCAGGGACAGGGGGGTGGCTATGGCTACACCTTC
CASQGQGGGYGYTF
>TRBV10-3|TRBJ2-2|TRBD1|-
TGTGCCATCAGACGACAGGGGGCCCCCGGGGAGCTGTTTTTT
CAIRRQGAPGELFF
>TRBV7-3|TRBJ2-3|-|-
TGTGCCAGCAGCGAGATCTCGGATACGCAGTATTTT
CASSEISDTQYF
>TRBV5-1|TRBJ2-7|TRBD1|-
TGCGCCAGCAGCCAGACAGGGGTGTGGGAGCAGTACTTC
CASSQTGVWEQYF
>TRBV16|TRBJ1-5|-|-
TGTGCCAGCAGTCGAAAAGGGGGGGCACAGCCCCAGCATTTT
CASSRKGGAQPQHF
>TRBV6-5|TRBJ2-3|TRBD1|-
TGTGCCAGCACCTCGGGGACAGGGGAACCAGATACGCAGTATTTT
CASTSGTGEPDTQYF
>TRBV7-7|TRBJ2-2|TRBD2|-
TGTGCCAGCAGCTTAGTACCGGGAGGAAGTGCAGGGACCGGGGAGCTGTTTTTT
CASSLVPGGSAGTGELFF
>TRBV10-3|TRBJ1-1|TRBD1|-
TGTGCCATCAGTGAGAAGGCCGGGACAGGGAACACTGAAGCTTTCTTT
CAISEKAGTGNTEAFF
>TRBV18|TRBJ1-4|-|once
TGTGCCAGCTCACCAAACGTGGGCGAAAAACTGTTTTTT
CASSPNVGEKLFF
>TRBV7-3|TRBJ1-1|-|once
TGTGCCAGCAGCTTGCAACGGGACACTGAAGCTTTCTTT
CASSLQRDTEAFF
>TRBV5-1|TRBJ1-5|-|-
TGCGCCAGCAGCCCAGACAACGGCAATCAGCCCCAGCATTTT
CASSPDNGNQPQHF
>TRBV4-1|TRBJ2-1|TRBD2|-
TGCGCCAGCAGCCAAGAGGGACTAGTGTTCGATGAGCAGTTCTTC
CASSQEGLVFDEQFF
>TRBV5-1|TRBJ2-7|TRBD2|-
TGCGCCAGCAGCCAGGGACTAGCGGGGGGCCTCTACGAGCAGTACTTC
CASSQGLAGGLYEQYF
>TRBV10-3|TRBJ1-2|TRBD1|-
TGTGCCATCAGGGGACAGGTAAGCTATGGCTACACCTTC
CAIRGQVSYGYTF
>TRBV27|TRBJ1-1|TRBD1|-
TGTGCCAGCAGTTTAAAAGGGACAGGGGACTTGAACACTGAAGCTTTCTTT
CASSLKGTGDLNTEAFF
>TRBV2|TRBJ2-1|TRBD2|-
TGTGCCAGCAGATTGACTAGCGGGGGGGATGAGCAGTTCTTC
CASRLTSGGDEQFF
>TRBV7-9|TRBJ1-5|TRBD1|-
TGTGCCAGCAGCGGACAGGATACCAATCAGCCCCAGCATTTT
CASSGQDTNQPQHF
>TRBV6-6|TRBJ2-7|-|-
TGTGCCAGCAGTGGGGGAGGAATCCTTACCTACGAGCAGTACTTC
CASSGGGILTYEQYF
>TRBV9|TRBJ2-7|-|-
TGTGCCAGCAGCGTAGGAGAGGCTGCTTACTACGAGCAGTACTTC
CASSVGEAAYYEQYF
>TRBV4-1|TRBJ2-1|-|-
TGCGCCAGCAGCCACAGCTCACTAGTGGAGGCCAAAAATGAGCAGTTCTTC
CASSHSSLVEAKNEQFF
>TRBV19|TRBJ1-3|-|-
TGTGCCAGTAGTGAACGAGCAGGGGACTCTGGAAACACCATATATTTT
CASSERAGDSGNTIYF
>TRBV7-9|TRBJ1-1|-|-
TGTGCCAGCAGCTCCTACCAGGGTACTGAAGCTTTCTTT
CASSSYQGTEAFF
>TRBV6-5|TRBJ2-2|-|-
TGTGCCAGCAGTTACTCGAGGAACACCGGGGAGCTGTTTTTT
CASSYSRNTGELFF
>TRBV4-1|TRBJ2-7|TRBD2|-
TGCGCCAGCAGCCAAGATCCCGGACTAGCGCCTGATACCTACGAGCAGTACTTC
CASSQDPGLAPDTYEQYF
>TRBV10-3|TRBJ1-5|-|-
TGTGCCATCAGTGTACAGATTAGCAATCAGCCCCAGCATTTT
CAISVQISNQPQHF
>TRBV6-5|TRBJ2-3|TRBD2|-
TGTGCCAGCAGTTGGACGGGACTAGCGGGAGCAGATACGCAGTATTTT
CASSWTGLAGADTQYF
>TRBV19|TRBJ1-1|-|-
TGTGCCAGTAGTGCCTCAGTGAACACTGAAGCTTTCTTT
CASSASVNTEAFF
>TRBV29-1|TRBJ2-3|-|-
TGCAGCGTCGAGGACAAGACAGATACGCAGTATTTT
CSVEDKTDTQYF
>TRBV30|TRBJ2-5|TRBD2|-
TGTGCCTGGAGTGGGACTAGCGGGGGTGGGGAGACCCAGTACTTC
CAWSGTSGGGETQYF
>TRBV5-5|TRBJ1-2|-|-
TGTGCCAGCAGCCGAATGGAGGCCCGAGCTAACTATGGCTACACCTTC
CASSRMEARANYGYTF
>TRBV6-5|TRBJ2-3|-|once
TGTGCCAGCAGACTTACTACGGATACGCAGTATTTT
CASRLTTDTQYF
>TRBV7-9|TRBJ2-1|TRBD2|-
TGTGCCAGCAGCTCGGGACTAGCGGGAGGCCACAGGGACAATGAGCAGTTCTTC
CASSSGLAGGHRDNEQFF
>TRBV2|TRBJ2-1|TRBD2|-
TGTGCCAGCCTGTCGAGCGGGAGGGGCCAGGGGTGGGAGCAGTTCTTC
CASLSSGRGQGWEQFF
>TRBV10-3|TRBJ2-2|TRBD2|once
TGTGCCATCAGGCCGGGACTAGCGGGGGGCCGGAACACCGGGGAGCTGTTTTTT
CAIRPGLAGGRNTGELFF
>TRBV3-1/TRBV3-2|TRBJ2-2|TRBD2|-
TGTGCCAGCAGCCGAGAGGGAAGCGGGAGGCCCGGGGAGCTGTTTTTT
CASSREGSGRPGELFF
>TRBV6-5|TRBJ1-5|-|-
TGTGCCAGTAGCCGCGGGCCTCCGAAGAGTCAGCCCCAGCATTTT
CASSRGPPKSQPQHF
>TRBV6-2/TRBV6-3|TRBJ2-3|TRBD2|-
TGTGCCAGCAGCCCCAGACTAGCGGGGGGCCTAACCACTAGCACAGATACGCAGTATTTT
CASSPRLAGGLTTSTDTQYF
>TRBV19|TRBJ2-3|TRBD2|-
TGTGCCAGCGGACTAGCGGCCACAGATACGCAGTATTTT
CASGLAATDTQYF
>TRBV6-5|TRBJ1-5|-|-
TGTGCCAGCATTTTACTGGTGGGGGGAAATCAGCCCCAGCATTTT
CASILLVGGNQPQHF
>TRBV6-5|TRBJ2-2|-|-
TGTGCCAGCAGTTACATGACGGGGAACACCGGGGAGCTGTTTTTT
CASSYMTGNTGELFF
>TRBV2|TRBJ2-3|-|few
TGTGCCAGCACCGAAGGGGTGGCAAGCACAGATACGCAGTATTTT
CASTEGVASTDTQYF
>TRBV6-5|TRBJ1-6|TRBD1|-
TGTGCCAGCACCCTAGGGGGCAATAATTCACCCCTCCACTTT
CASTLGGNNSPLHF
>TRBV19|TRBJ1-1|-|-
TGTGCCAGTGTCAAGGGACAATTGAACACTGAAGCTTTCTTT
CASVKGQLNTEAFF